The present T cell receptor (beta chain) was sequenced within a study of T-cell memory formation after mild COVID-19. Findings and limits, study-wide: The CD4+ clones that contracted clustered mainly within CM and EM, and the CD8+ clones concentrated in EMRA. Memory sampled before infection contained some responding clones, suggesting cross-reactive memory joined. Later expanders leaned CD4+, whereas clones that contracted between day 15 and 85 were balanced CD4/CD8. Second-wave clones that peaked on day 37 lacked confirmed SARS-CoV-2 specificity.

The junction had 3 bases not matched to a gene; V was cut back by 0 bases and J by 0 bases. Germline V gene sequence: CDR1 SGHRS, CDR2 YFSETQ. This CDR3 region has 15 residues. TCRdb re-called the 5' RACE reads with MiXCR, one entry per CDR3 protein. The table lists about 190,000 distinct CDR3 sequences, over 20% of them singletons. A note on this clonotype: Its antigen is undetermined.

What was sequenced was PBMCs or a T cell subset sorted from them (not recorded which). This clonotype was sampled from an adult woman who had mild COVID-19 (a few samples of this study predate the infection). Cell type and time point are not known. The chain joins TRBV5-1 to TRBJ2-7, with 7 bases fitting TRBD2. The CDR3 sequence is CASSLELASSYEQYF. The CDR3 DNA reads TGCGCCAGCAGCTTGGAACTAGCGAGCTCCTACGAGCAGTACTTC. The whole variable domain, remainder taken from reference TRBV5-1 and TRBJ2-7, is KAGVTQTPRYLIKTRGQQVTLSCSPISGHRSVSWYQQTPGQGLQFLFEYFSETQRNKGNFPGRFSGRQFSNSRSEMNVSTLELGDSALYLCASSLELASSYEQYFGPGTRLTVT.